This T cell receptor beta chain was recorded in a study of shared clonotypes between healthy human individuals. Repertoires were generated with immunoSEQ multiplex PCR, while TCRdb's copy carries only in-frame clones and drops some. The profile shows around 2,100,000 clones, about 95% of them singletons. Naive CD8 cells were CD45RO-negative, positively selected for CCR7, excluding terminally differentiated effector memory CD45RA+ cells. The germline CDR1 and CDR2 sequences are SQVTM and ANQGSEA. The V gene end was trimmed by 7 bases and the J gene end by 2 bases; junction bases not matched to a gene: 8. This CDR3 has 15 residues.

The sample consisted of naive CD8+ T cells sorted from blood. The sequence was obtained from a man aged 18 to 35 in good health. The rearrangement links TRBV29-1 to TRBJ2-5, with 12 bases matching TRBD1. The CDR3 spells CSAPWGQGAQETQYF. CDR3 bases: TGCAGCGCCCCGTGGGGACAGGGGGCACAAGAGACCCAGTACTTC.